The 20 T cell receptor beta chains presented below share a single source sample, sequenced in a study of post-analysis software for immune sequencing data. General observations from the study: Controls showed lower frequencies than patients for roughly five TRBV segments, and TRBV5-6, TRBV5-1 and TRBV20-1 were among these.

Antigens for these TCRs are unknown. The authors incorporated unique molecular identifiers into the TCR beta cDNA libraries. TCRdb reanalysed the PCR reads using MiXCR and keeps one entry per CDR3 protein. This table holds under 900,000 distinct CDR3 sequences, about 57% found once. Sequencing was done on a sample of blood. The receptor set was obtained from a girl aged 10 to 17 with multiple sclerosis.

The chain recombines TRBV28 with TRBJ2-7; 10 bases map to TRBD2. There are 12 residues in the CDR3. V trimming: 6 bases; J trimming: 11 bases; junction bases outside the gene matches: 7. Germline V gives CDR1 MDHEN, CDR2 SYDVKM. CDR3 amino acids: CASSSLAGAEYF. The CDR3 DNA reads as TGTGCCAGCAGCTCTCTAGCGGGAGCCGAGTACTTC. The entire variable domain, with the rest obtained from reference TRBV28 and TRBJ2-7, is as follows: DVKVTQSSRYLVKRTGEKVFLECVQDMDHENMFWYRQDPGLGLRLIYFSYDVKMKEKGDIPEGYSVSREKKERFSLILESASTNQTSMYLCASSSLAGAEYFGPGTRLTVT.

This chain links TRBV20-1 with TRBJ2-4, with 9 bases fitting TRBD1. V shed 7 bases and J 4 bases; nucleotides not matched to a gene: 8. Germline V lookup: CDR1 DFQATT, CDR2 SNEGSKA (reference sequence). The CDR3 sequence is 14 residues long. The CDR3 nucleotides are TGCAGTGTCCCCCTGGACAGGGGAAAAAACATTCAGTACTTC. Its protein product is CSVPLDRGKNIQYF.

This clonotype was counted only a few times. J is TRBJ1-4 and V is TRBV3-1, with TRBD1 identical over 7 bases. The CDR3 has 15 amino acids. V was clipped by 3 bases and J by 8 bases; unmatched bases: 9. Germline V CDR1 and CDR2: LGHDT, YNNKEL (reference sequence). Written as DNA, the CDR3 is TGTGCCAGCAGCCAGCGTCCAGGGGGTGGAGAAAAACTGTTTTTT. Protein product: CASSQRPGGGEKLFF.

The CDR3 DNA follows: TGCGCCAGCAGCTTTACCGGACAGCGAACGGGACGGTACGAGCAGTACTTC. Protein: CASSFTGQRTGRYEQYF. The chain joins TRBV5-1 to TRBJ2-7, with D perhaps matching TRBD1 (6 bases). The CDR3 consists of 17 residues. CDR1 and CDR2 (germline): SGHRS, YFSETQ. V was clipped by 2 bases and J by 4 bases, with 22 bases between them.

The rearrangement uses TRBV24-1 and TRBJ2-4; D not certain. The DNA end favors TRBJ2-7, so the J call may be wrong. The CDR3 has 12 residues. Germline loops: CDR1 KGHDR, CDR2 SFDVKD. The CDR3 DNA reads TGTGCCACCAGTGATAACGGCTACGAGCAGTACTTC. Its translation is CATSDNGYEQYF.

The chain uses TRBV24-1 and TRBJ2-1; maybe TRBD2 (6 bases). The germline CDR1 and CDR2 sequences are KGHDR and SFDVKD. Trimming shortened V by 7 bases and J by 9 bases, and 27 bases separated the two germline ends. The CDR3 covers 17 residues. The CDR3 DNA reads TGTGCCACCAGCGATAGCGGCTCCACCTGGCGAGGAGGTGAGCAGTTCTTC. Protein sequence: CATSDSGSTWRGGEQFF.

This clonotype was counted only a few times. This chain joins TRBV10-3 and TRBJ2-1, with D maybe TRBD2 (6 bases). Germline CDR1 ENHRY, CDR2 SYGVKD. V gave up 4 bases and J gave up 7 bases, with 17 bases separating them. This CDR3 comprises 15 residues. The DNA of the CDR3 is TGTGCCATCAGTGGGTCGACCGCGGGACGAAATGAGCAGTTCTTC. Amino acids: CAISGSTAGRNEQFF.

CDR3 residues: CSVYIDTEAFF. In DNA form, the CDR3 reads TGCAGCGTCTACATTGACACTGAAGCTTTCTTT. The chain couples TRBV29-1 to TRBJ1-1, with D uncertain. From germline, CDR1 is SQVTM and CDR2 ANQGSEA. Deletions cut 6 bases from V and 3 bases from J, with 8 bases between. CDR3 size: 11 residues.

This clonotype was seen more than once but under ten times. This chain uses TRBV11-2 with TRBJ2-1; 8 nucleotides match TRBD2. This CDR3 is built from 15 residues. The ends lost 4 bases at V and 8 bases at J; junction bases unmatched: 10. Germline V gene lookup returns CDR1 SGHAT and CDR2 FQNNGV. This CDR3 is CASSSPRVAGHEQFF. For the CDR3, the DNA is TGTGCCAGCAGCTCCCCGCGAGTAGCGGGACATGAGCAGTTCTTC.

The CDR3 is CATSRAGFTNEQFF. As DNA, the CDR3 is TGTGCCACCAGCAGAGCGGGTTTTACAAATGAGCAGTTCTTC. The rearrangement joins TRBV15 to TRBJ2-1; D remains ambiguous. CDR3 size: 14 residues. Germline CDR1 LNHNV, CDR2 YYDKDF (reference sequence). Trimming shortened V by 1 base and J by 7 bases, and 11 bases separated the two germline ends.

This rearrangement joins TRBV29-1 to TRBJ2-1, with 10 bases fitting TRBD1. With V trimmed by 7 bases and J by 1 base, 1 base remained unmatched. CDR1 is SQVTM, CDR2 ANQGSEA, per germline. The CDR3 is 13 residues long. Here the CDR3 DNA reads TGCAGCGGGGGACAGGGGTCCTACAATGAGCAGTTCTTC. It specifies CSGGQGSYNEQFF.

The chain joins TRBV19 to TRBJ2-6; TRBD1 is a possible D gene (6 bases). The CDR3 has 12 amino acids. Deletions cut 5 bases from V and 11 bases from J, with 10 bases between. In germline, CDR1 is LNHDA, CDR2 SQIVND (reference sequence). CDR3 sequence (DNA): TGTGCCAGTAGTGGGGACAATTACGTCCTGACTTTC. Translation gives CASSGDNYVLTF.

This sequence joins TRBV10-2 and TRBJ2-6, with 9 nucleotides matching TRBD1. The CDR3 runs to 20 residues. Germline assignment: CDR1 WSHSY and CDR2 SAAADI. The junction had 17 bases not matched to a gene; V was cut back by 5 bases and J by 3 bases. The CDR3 protein is CASSWDRVRSLGFGANVLTF. Here the CDR3 DNA reads TGCGCCAGCAGTTGGGACAGGGTACGGTCCCTTGGGTTTGGGGCCAACGTCCTGACTTTC.

This clonotype was seen more than once but under ten times. CDR3 amino acids: CSVEEKSYEQYF. DNA of the CDR3: TGCAGCGTTGAAGAAAAAAGCTACGAGCAGTACTTC. This chain joins TRBV29-1 and TRBJ2-7; D remains unclear. The CDR3 totals 12 residues. Germline CDR1 reads SQVTM; CDR2 reads ANQGSEA. With 0 bases removed from V and 3 bases from J, the gap between germline ends came to 6 bases.

The chain combines TRBV12-3 or TRBV12-4 with TRBJ2-1; TRBD1 might be the D (5 bases). The CDR3 has 17 residues. V was trimmed by 8 bases and J by 0 bases, leaving 20 bases between them. The CDR3 reads CASLGLRQTSSYNEQFF. The CDR3 DNA reads TGTGCCAGCCTTGGGTTGAGACAGACGAGCTCCTACAATGAGCAGTTCTTC.

The V gene is TRBV20-1, the J gene TRBJ2-3; 8 nucleotides agree with TRBD2. Germline loops: CDR1 DFQATT, CDR2 SNEGSKA (reference sequence). The CDR3 is made up of 15 amino acids. Trimming at V came to 0 bases and at J to 4 bases, leaving 6 bases not matched to a gene. This chain's CDR3 is CSARDQTSAPDTQYF. CDR3 nucleotides: TGCAGTGCTAGAGACCAGACTAGCGCCCCAGATACGCAGTATTTT.

The table lists this clonotype with a few counts. V gene TRBV29-1 combines with J gene TRBJ2-3; 7 nucleotides align to TRBD2. Germline V CDR1 and CDR2: SQVTM, ANQGSEA. J was trimmed by 0 bases and V by 4 bases; bases with no gene match: 1. The CDR3 runs to 13 residues. The CDR3 bases are TGCAGCGTTGCTAGCGGTAGCACAGATACGCAGTATTTT. Its translation is CSVASGSTDTQYF.

V usage is TRBV20-1 and J usage is TRBJ2-5; a possible D gene is TRBD2 (5 bases). Germline V lookup: CDR1 DFQATT, CDR2 SNEGSKA (reference sequence). The CDR3 is 13 residues long. Trimming removed 2 bases at V and 11 bases at J, with 18 bases between. CDR3 sequence (DNA): TGCAGTGCTAGACTACAGTCTTTGGGAGAGCAGTACTTC. It translates to CSARLQSLGEQYF.

V and J are TRBV5-5 and TRBJ1-1; the D is unclear. V lost 3 bases, J lost 5 bases, and 14 bases lay in between. This CDR3 region has 14 residues. The germline CDR1 and CDR2 sequences are SGHKS and YYEKEE (reference sequence). CDR3 in DNA: TGTGCCAGCAGCTCCCTATTGGTATCGACTGAAGCTTTCTTT. Its translation is CASSSLLVSTEAFF.

A note on this clonotype: A far more abundant clone sits one base away, making this likely a read error. The chain is built from TRBV7-9 and TRBJ2-5; tentative D call: TRBD1 (5 bases). Germline CDR1 is SEHNR and CDR2 is FQNEAQ (reference sequence). Between the trimmed V and J ends, which lost 1 base and 1 base, there was a span of 7 bases. CDR3 length equals 14 residues. The CDR3 nucleotides are TGTGCCAGCAGCTTAGAGACAGCCCAAGAGACCCAGTACTTC. Translated: CASSLETAQETQYF.